The T cell receptor beta chain described here comes from a study of technical replicates of blood from a few donors (dated by TCRdb to 2016 to 2017). A note on this clone: The clone's antigen remains unknown. No per-base quality is available; no much larger clone lies one base away.

The library was built by means of the immunoSEQ multiplex PCR assay. This immuneACCESS table, as held by TCRdb, lists in-frame sequences with V and J called but not all clones. Of the missing ones, under half trace to an unresolved V gene in checked studies; the others have no known cause. The sample has 75,000 to 90,000 clones on record, roughly 94% of them singletons. The top ten clonotypes cover less than 0.35% of the sample. V is clipped by 2 bases and J by 2 bases, and the sequence between their germline boundaries is 11 bases long. The CDR3 spans 15 residues, from the cysteine through the phenylalanine. Left in the record is the CDR3 DNA by itself, 45 bases read in frame from the first base. CDR1 and CDR2 were assigned from the germline V gene as SGHDN and FVKESK.

The receptor was isolated from a human donor in good health. Input material: T cells isolated from PBMCs. This chain joins TRBV14 to TRBJ2-3; TRBD2 is a possible D gene, resting on 6 matching bases. The DNA is TGTGCCAGCAGCCAACGGCGGGGTTACACAGATACGCAGTATTTT. It specifies CASSQRRGYTDTQYF.